This T cell receptor (beta chain) appears in the sequencing data of a study of Ad26.COV2.S vaccination and SARS-CoV-2 variants. The overall study: Donor was one of the participants in the Ad26.COV2.S arm of the COV1001 trial.

Treatment in this sample: 15 to 20 received Ad26.COV2.S at low or high dose, single or two shots; about 5 received placebo; per-sample allocation not given. After the first vaccine or placebo injection, samples were drawn on day 63. Measured with immunoSEQ multiplex PCR; TCRdb has only the in-frame clones, and not every one. The table includes about 680,000 clones, more than 70% detected once. This clone occurred once. Germline loops: CDR1 SGHRS, CDR2 YFSETQ. The CDR3 spans 15 residues. The V end lost 1 base, the J end lost 4 bases, and 14 bases lay between the germline ends. This rearrangement joins TRBV5-1 to TRBJ1-2, with no clear D. Source: peripheral blood, taken in a trial of Ad26.COV2.S vaccine versus placebo. This TCR derives from a person aged 18-65 years who received the Ad26.COV2.S COVID-19 vaccine or a placebo. DNA of the CDR3: TGCGCCAGCAGCTTGTCAGGCCCCTTGGGCTATGGCTACACCTTC. As protein: CASSLSGPLGYGYTF. Filled out from reference TRBV5-1 and TRBJ1-2, the complete variable domain reads KAGVTQTPRYLIKTRGQQVTLSCSPISGHRSVSWYQQTPGQGLQFLFEYFSETQRNKGNFPGRFSGRQFSNSRSEMNVSTLELGDSALYLCASSLSGPLGYGYTFGSGTRLTVV.